Listed below are T cell receptor beta chains from one sample, sequenced in a study of shared T cell receptors in the human thymus. Profiled with immunoSEQ multiplex PCR; TCRdb holds only in-frame clones, not every one. The table lists under 700,000 clones, approximately 78% of them singletons. The sample also formed part of further work on human thymus T cells.

Sequenced material: thymocytes. These receptor sequences come from a boy less than two years old with a congenital heart defect. The CDR3 runs from the conserved cysteine through the conserved F or W. Each record gives: V gene, D gene, clone size, J gene, CDR3 protein, CDR3 DNA. A D gene is named only where the DNA matches it firmly. Some rows have no size entry. The others give once, few or many, or a class for an expanded clone.

>TRBV5-6|TRBD2|few|TRBJ2-1
CASSGTSGRKNEQFF
TGTGCCAGCAGCGGCACTAGCGGGAGGAAGAATGAGCAGTTCTTC
>TRBV21-1|-|-|TRBJ2-7
CASSPTGFMGEQYF
TGTGCCAGCAGCCCGACAGGGTTCATGGGGGAGCAGTACTTC
>TRBV5-1|-|-|TRBJ2-2
CASSPPSVSRELFF
TGCGCCAGCAGCCCTCCGTCGGTTAGTCGGGAGCTGTTTTTT
>TRBV9|-|-|TRBJ1-3
CASSSGHLRAGNTIYF
TGTGCCAGCAGCTCGGGACACCTCCGAGCCGGAAACACCATATATTTT
>TRBV4-3|TRBD2|-|TRBJ2-5
CASSQDRGVAGGPEKTQYF
TGCGCCAGCAGCCAAGATAGGGGGGTAGCGGGAGGGCCCGAAAAGACCCAGTACTTC
>TRBV7-3|TRBD2|-|TRBJ2-7
CASSLAGPPYEQYF
TGTGCCAGCAGCCTAGCGGGCCCTCCCTACGAGCAGTACTTC
>TRBV30|-|-|TRBJ2-7
CAWSVPNGGTPYEQYF
TGTGCCTGGAGTGTACCAAACGGAGGCACACCCTACGAGCAGTACTTC
>TRBV6-6|-|-|TRBJ2-1
CASSAPGLSYEQFF
TGTGCCAGCAGTGCACCGGGACTCTCATATGAGCAGTTCTTC
>TRBV5-8|-|-|TRBJ1-3
CASSLGRQGGNTIYF
TGTGCCAGCAGCTTGGGACGTCAGGGAGGAAACACCATATATTTT
>TRBV30|-|once|TRBJ2-7
CAWSSPDNSYEQYF
TGTGCCTGGAGCTCTCCCGACAACTCCTACGAGCAGTACTTC
>TRBV6-1|-|-|TRBJ1-6
CASNPRGPDNSPLHF
TGTGCCAGCAACCCCAGGGGTCCCGATAATTCACCCCTCCACTTT
>TRBV5-4|TRBD2|once|TRBJ2-5
CAWGVAGGRETQYF
TGTGCCTGGGGGGTGGCGGGAGGGCGAGAGACCCAGTACTTC
>TRBV5-4|-|-|TRBJ2-1
CASSTAVVYNEQFF
TGTGCCAGCAGCACCGCGGTTGTTTACAATGAGCAGTTCTTC
>TRBV27|TRBD1|-|TRBJ2-7
CASSLIPTGAPYEQYF
TGTGCCAGCAGTTTAATCCCGACAGGGGCCCCCTACGAGCAGTACTTC
>TRBV11-2|TRBD2|-|TRBJ2-3
CASSLVASGRPGTDTQYF
TGTGCCAGCAGCTTAGTGGCTAGCGGGCGCCCGGGCACAGATACGCAGTATTTT
>TRBV27|TRBD1|once|TRBJ2-5
CASSADRGGETQYF
TGTGCCAGCAGTGCGGACAGGGGGGGAGAGACCCAGTACTTC
>TRBV27|TRBD1|few|TRBJ2-1
CASNRRDRGQNEQFF
TGTGCCAGCAACCGCCGGGACAGGGGGCAGAATGAGCAGTTCTTC
>TRBV7-2|TRBD2|-|TRBJ2-3
CASSLGGTSGRARDTQYF
TGTGCCAGCAGCTTAGGTGGGACTAGCGGGAGGGCCCGAGATACGCAGTATTTT
>TRBV30|-|-|TRBJ2-7
CAWIPAGNRYEQYF
TGTGCCTGGATTCCAGCCGGGAATCGCTACGAGCAGTACTTC
>TRBV18|TRBD1|-|TRBJ2-7
CASSPGTGTGGFEQYF
TGTGCCAGCTCACCAGGGACCGGGACAGGGGGCTTCGAGCAGTACTTC
>TRBV7-2|-|once|TRBJ1-2
CASSLNARLARANYGYTF
TGTGCCAGCAGCTTAAACGCCAGGCTTGCGCGAGCTAACTATGGCTACACCTTC
>TRBV9|-|-|TRBJ2-6
CASSVATGEGSEGANVLTF
TGTGCCAGCAGCGTAGCGACAGGAGAAGGCTCTGAGGGGGCCAACGTCCTGACTTTC
>TRBV27|TRBD2|-|TRBJ2-3
CASSHPTSGNTDTQYF
TGTGCCAGCAGCCACCCTACTAGCGGCAACACAGATACGCAGTATTTT
>TRBV7-2|TRBD1|few|TRBJ1-1
CASSLPGGEAFF
TGTGCCAGCAGCTTGCCAGGGGGTGAAGCTTTCTTT
>TRBV2|TRBD1|-|TRBJ2-5
CASREGQEEETQYF
TGTGCCAGCAGGGAGGGACAGGAAGAGGAGACCCAGTACTTC
>TRBV11-2|TRBD2|-|TRBJ2-2
CASSPAGSVANTGELFF
TGTGCCAGCAGCCCAGCGGGATCTGTCGCGAACACCGGGGAGCTGTTTTTT